The 6 T cell receptor beta chains given below trace back to one sample, sequenced in a study of Ad26.COV2.S vaccination and SARS-CoV-2 variants. Libraries were prepared by immunoSEQ multiplex PCR; TCRdb keeps only in-frame clonotypes and omits some of them. The sample has about 480,000 clones, 87% seen once. Treatment here: about 20 received Ad26.COV2.S at low or high dose, single or two shots; 5 received placebo; per-sample allocation not given. Vaccine and placebo recipients were sampled on day 63 after the first injection. Sample: peripheral blood, taken in a trial of Ad26.COV2.S vaccine versus placebo. The receptors derive from a person aged 18-60 years who received the Ad26.COV2.S COVID-19 vaccine or a placebo.

The CDR3 region is CASSPYGSNQPQHF. Here the CDR3 DNA reads TGTGCCAGCTCTCCCTACGGGAGCAATCAGCCCCAGCATTTT. The V gene is TRBV18, the J gene TRBJ1-5; D unclear. This CDR3 has 14 amino acids. The V end was cut by 6 bases, the J end by 1 base, with 10 bases between. The V gene's germline CDR1 is KGHSH and CDR2 LQKENI.

This clone was detected ten times or more. The rearrangement joins TRBV11-1 to TRBJ2-1; TRBD2 matches at 9 bases. The CDR3 consists of 15 residues. The junction had 7 bases not matched to a gene; V was cut back by 0 bases and J by 10 bases. Germline CDR1 is SGHAT and CDR2 is FQDESV (reference sequence). The CDR3 protein is CASSLASGSRGEQFF. The CDR3, as DNA: TGTGCCAGCAGCTTAGCTAGCGGGAGTCGAGGGGAGCAGTTCTTC.

This clone was picked up one time. The gene calls are TRBV21-1 and TRBJ2-7; the DNA was not used to check the table's D call, TRBD1. TRBV21-1 corresponds to a pseudogene. This CDR3 contains 14 residues. Here the CDR3 reads CASSERDRDYEQYF. In DNA form, the CDR3 reads TGTGCCAGCAGCGAAAGGGACAGGGACTACGAGCAGTACTTC.

The J gene is TRBJ1-2, the V gene TRBV19; D ambiguous. CDR3 length: 15 amino acids. Germline-derived CDR1 and CDR2 are LNHDA and SQIVND (reference sequence). The ends were cut back, 4 bases at V and 5 bases at J, with 17 bases in the middle. CDR3 in DNA: TGTGCCAGTAGTACAAGCAGCGTCAATCGGTATGGCTACACCTTC. Translation: CASSTSSVNRYGYTF.

The CDR3 DNA sequence: TGTGCCAGTAGTTCCCCAGGACTAGCGGGAGTTCGCACCGGGGAGCTGTTTTTT. Its protein is CASSSPGLAGVRTGELFF. The genes are TRBV19 and TRBJ2-2; 13 positions agree with TRBD2. Trimming at V came to 5 bases and at J to 4 bases, leaving 10 bases not matched to a gene. This CDR3 spans 18 amino acids. Per the germline V gene, CDR1 is LNHDA and CDR2 is SQIVND (reference sequence). Using reference TRBV19 and TRBJ2-2 for the parts outside the CDR3, the full variable domain is DGGITQSPKYLFRKEGQNVTLSCEQNLNHDAMYWYRQDPGQGLRLIYYSQIVNDFQKGDIAEGYSVSREKKESFPLTVTSAQKNPTAFYLCASSSPGLAGVRTGELFFGEGSRLTVL.

The chain recombines TRBV21-1 with TRBJ1-6; the tabulated D call, TRBD1, remains unverified against the DNA. TRBV21-1 is labeled a pseudogene. This CDR3 region has 10 residues. CDR3 loop: CASSKALGQF. Written as DNA, the CDR3 is TGTGCCAGCAGCAAAGCTTTAGGACAGTTT.